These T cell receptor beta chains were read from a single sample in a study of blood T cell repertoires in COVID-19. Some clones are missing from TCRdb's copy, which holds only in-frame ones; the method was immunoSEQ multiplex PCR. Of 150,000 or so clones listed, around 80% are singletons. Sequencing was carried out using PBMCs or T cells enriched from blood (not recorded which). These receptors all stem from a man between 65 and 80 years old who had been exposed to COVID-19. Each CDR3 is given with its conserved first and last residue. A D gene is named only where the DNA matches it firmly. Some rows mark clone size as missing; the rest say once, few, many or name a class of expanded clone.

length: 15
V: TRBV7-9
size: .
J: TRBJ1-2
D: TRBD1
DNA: TGTGCCAGCAGCTTAGATGGGGGACAGGGCTATGGCTACACCTTC
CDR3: CASSLDGGQGYGYTF

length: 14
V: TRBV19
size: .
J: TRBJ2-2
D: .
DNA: TGTGCCAGTAGTATGACAGGGAACACCGGGGAGCTGTTTTTT
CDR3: CASSMTGNTGELFF

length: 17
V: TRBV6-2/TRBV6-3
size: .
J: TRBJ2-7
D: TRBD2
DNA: TGTGCCAGCAGTCAAGAGTACTCTAGCGGGAGTGGGTACGAGCAGTACTTC
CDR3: CASSQEYSSGSGYEQYF

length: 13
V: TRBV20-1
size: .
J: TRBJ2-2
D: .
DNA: TGCAGTGCTAGTTCCTCAGTTGCCGGGGAGCTGTTTTTT
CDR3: CSASSSVAGELFF

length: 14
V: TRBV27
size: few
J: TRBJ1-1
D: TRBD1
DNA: TGTGCCAGCAGCAAATCCAGGGGGCCTGGTGAAGCTTTCTTT
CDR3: CASSKSRGPGEAFF

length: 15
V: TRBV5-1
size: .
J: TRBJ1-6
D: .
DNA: TGCGCCAGCAGCTTGGAGGGGATTCGAGATTCACCCCTCCACTTT
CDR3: CASSLEGIRDSPLHF

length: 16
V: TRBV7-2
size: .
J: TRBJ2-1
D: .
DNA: TGTGCCAGCAGAAAAGGGGGCGGGGTCAACTACAATGAGCAGTTCTTC
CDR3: CASRKGGGVNYNEQFF

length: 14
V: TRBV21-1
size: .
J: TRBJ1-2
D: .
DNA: TGTGCCAGCAGCAAATTACAGGGATCCTATGGCTACACCTTC
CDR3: CASSKLQGSYGYTF

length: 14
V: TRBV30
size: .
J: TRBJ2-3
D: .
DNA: TGTGCCTGGAGTCGGGGGATCTCCACAGATACGCAGTATTTT
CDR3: CAWSRGISTDTQYF

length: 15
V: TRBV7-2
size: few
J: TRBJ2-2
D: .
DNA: TGTGCCAGCAGCCCGACTAGAGAAAACACCGGGGAGCTGTTTTTT
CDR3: CASSPTRENTGELFF

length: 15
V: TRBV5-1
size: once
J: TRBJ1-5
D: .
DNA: TGCGCCAGCAGCTCGGCCCCCGGAGAGGTTCAGCCCCAGCATTTT
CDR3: CASSSAPGEVQPQHF

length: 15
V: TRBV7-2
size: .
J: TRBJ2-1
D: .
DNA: TGTGCCAGCAGCCCACCCCCGGGGAATGGGAATGAGCAGTTCTTC
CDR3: CASSPPPGNGNEQFF

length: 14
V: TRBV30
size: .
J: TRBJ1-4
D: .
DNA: TGTGCCTGGAGCAGGGGAGGGGGTAATGAAAAACTGTTTTTT
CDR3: CAWSRGGGNEKLFF

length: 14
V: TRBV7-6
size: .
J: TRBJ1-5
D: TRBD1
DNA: TGTGCCAGCAGCCTACAGGGGGAAGATCAGCCCCAGCATTTT
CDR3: CASSLQGEDQPQHF

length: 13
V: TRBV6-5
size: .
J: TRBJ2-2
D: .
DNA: TGTGCCAGCAGTTACTCGACGGGCGGGGAGCTGTTTTTT
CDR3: CASSYSTGGELFF

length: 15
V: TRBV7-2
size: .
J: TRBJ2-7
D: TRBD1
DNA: TGTGCCAGCAGCTCTCCGGGACAGGGAAGATACGAGCAGTACTTC
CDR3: CASSSPGQGRYEQYF

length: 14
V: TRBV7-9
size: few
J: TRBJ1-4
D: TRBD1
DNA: TGTGCCAGCACCGAGACAGGGGAATCAAGAAAACTGTTTTTT
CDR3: CASTETGESRKLFF

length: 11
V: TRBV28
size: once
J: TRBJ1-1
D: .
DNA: TGTGCCAGCAGTTCGGTTACTGAAGCTTTCTTT
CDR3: CASSSVTEAFF